Listed here is a single T cell receptor (beta chain). Assay used: immunoSEQ multiplex PCR; TCRdb lists only in-frame clones, some missing. The data hold 60,000 to 95,000 clones, with more than 75% observed a single time. The sample belongs to a study of blood T cell repertoires in COVID-19. Study at large: Researchers got acute and convalescent COVID-19 samples from the United States, Italy and Spain.

Germline CDR1 reads SGHTS; CDR2 reads YDEGEE. CDR3 length: 15 residues. V lost 3 bases and J 0 bases, leaving 10 bases between the germline ends. This TCR came from a human donor in a cohort sampled during active COVID-19. The chain links TRBV5-8 to TRBJ1-5; D may be TRBD1 (6 bases). Sequencing was carried out using peripheral blood. The CDR3 DNA reads TGTGCCAGCAGCTGGCGCAGGGGTAGCAATCAGCCCCAGCATTTT. It is translated as CASSWRRGSNQPQHF.